This is a list of T cell receptor beta chains from one sample in a study of blood T cell repertoires in COVID-19. Some clones are missing from TCRdb's copy, which holds only in-frame ones; the method was immunoSEQ multiplex PCR. The profile shows about 71,000 clones, approximately 90% of them singletons. The sample taken for sequencing was peripheral blood. Source of these receptors: a man aged 25-45 years with acute or convalescent COVID-19. The conserved cysteine and the conserved F or W are not part of the CDR3 here. Fields, in order: J gene, V gene, CDR3 protein.

TRBJ2-1	TRBV4-3	ASSQVYLAGGLDEQF
TRBJ2-4	TRBV5-6	ASSLDRGLVKNIQY
TRBJ1-2	TRBV19	ASIMTGAYYGYT
TRBJ2-3	TRBV2	ASSDQGVSTDTQY
TRBJ1-5	TRBV7-2	ASSSRDREKPQH
TRBJ1-5	TRBV6-4	ASSSQGGNQPQH
TRBJ1-1	TRBV5-4	ASSARDRNTEAF
TRBJ1-5	TRBV3-1/TRBV3-2	ASSQGGGGQPQH
TRBJ1-4	TRBV7-9	ASSLQTRTAALQEKLF
TRBJ1-5	TRBV19	ASSTSVRQPQH
TRBJ2-2	TRBV3-1/TRBV3-2	ASKAGSGELF
TRBJ1-1	TRBV6-5	ASRQGAGTEAF
TRBJ1-2	TRBV5-5	ASSLDSPESYGYT
TRBJ1-1	TRBV5-4	ASSPGQANTEAF
TRBJ1-6	TRBV19	ASSIDRVGQGAWNSPLH
TRBJ1-2	TRBV29-1	SAETGGGYGYT
TRBJ2-7	TRBV6-6	ASSPLGTGGSYEQY
TRBJ1-6	TRBV12-5	ASGLDGYNSPLH
TRBJ1-2	TRBV10-2	ASSEPGTGGLGYGYT
TRBJ2-1	TRBV18	ASSQQGASYNEQF
TRBJ2-2	TRBV5-1	ASSFRGQGDGELF
TRBJ2-1	TRBV7-9	ASSFPRGGNEQF